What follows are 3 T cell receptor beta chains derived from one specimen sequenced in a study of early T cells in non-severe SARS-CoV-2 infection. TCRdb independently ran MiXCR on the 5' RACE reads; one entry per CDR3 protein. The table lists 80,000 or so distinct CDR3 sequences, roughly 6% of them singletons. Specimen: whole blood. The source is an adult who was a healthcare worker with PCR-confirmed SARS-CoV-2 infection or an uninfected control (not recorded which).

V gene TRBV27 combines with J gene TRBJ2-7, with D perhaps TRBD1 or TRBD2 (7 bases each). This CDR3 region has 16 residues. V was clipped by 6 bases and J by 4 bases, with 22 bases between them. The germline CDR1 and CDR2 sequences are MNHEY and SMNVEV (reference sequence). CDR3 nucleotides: TGTGCCAGCAGCAGAGCAGGGGGGGGTAATCCTTACGAGCAGTACTTC. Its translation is CASSRAGGGNPYEQYF.

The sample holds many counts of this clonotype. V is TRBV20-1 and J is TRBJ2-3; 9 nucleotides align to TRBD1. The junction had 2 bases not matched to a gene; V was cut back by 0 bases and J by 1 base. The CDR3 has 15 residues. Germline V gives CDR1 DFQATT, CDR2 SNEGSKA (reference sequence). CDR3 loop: CSARDRDRGTDTQYF. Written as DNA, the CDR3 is TGCAGTGCTAGAGACCGGGACAGGGGCACAGATACGCAGTATTTT.

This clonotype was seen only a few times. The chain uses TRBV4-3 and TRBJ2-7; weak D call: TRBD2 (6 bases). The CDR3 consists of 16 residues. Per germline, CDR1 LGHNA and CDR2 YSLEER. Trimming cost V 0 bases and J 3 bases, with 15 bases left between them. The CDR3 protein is CASSQDRSSELYEQYF. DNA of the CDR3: TGCGCCAGCAGCCAAGATCGGTCTAGCGAGCTCTACGAGCAGTACTTC.